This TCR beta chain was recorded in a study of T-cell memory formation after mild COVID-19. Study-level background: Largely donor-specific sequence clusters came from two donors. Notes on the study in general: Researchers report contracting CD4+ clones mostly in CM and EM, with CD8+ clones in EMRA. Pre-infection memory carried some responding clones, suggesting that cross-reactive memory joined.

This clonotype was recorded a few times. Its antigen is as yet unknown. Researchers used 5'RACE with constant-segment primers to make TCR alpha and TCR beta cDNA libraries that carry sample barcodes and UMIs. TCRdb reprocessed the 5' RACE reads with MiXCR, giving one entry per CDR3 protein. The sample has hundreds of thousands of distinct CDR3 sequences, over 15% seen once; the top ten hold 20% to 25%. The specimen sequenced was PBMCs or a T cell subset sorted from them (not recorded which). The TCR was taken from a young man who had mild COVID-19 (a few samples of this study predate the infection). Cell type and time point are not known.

CDR3 DNA: TGCGCCAGCAGCCAAGAACTAGCGGGGCGAAGGGATACGCAGTATTTT. Translation: CASSQELAGRRDTQYF. The genes are TRBV4-3 and TRBJ2-3, with TRBD2 matching over 10 bases. Trimming cost V 0 bases and J 6 bases; bases outside gene matches: 6. CDR1 is LGHNA and CDR2 is YSLEER in the germline V gene. The CDR3 spans 16 residues.